This T cell receptor (beta chain) was observed in a study of cytomegalovirus exposure and HLA in healthy donors. Turning to the study itself: Roughly 180 million T cells yielded fewer than 120 million unique TCR beta sequences in earlier analysis. Some 80 million unique TCR sequences came from HLA-typed donors in an early release. Study-wide findings and caveats: Later examination showed HLA-associated TCR beta chains had greater clonal expansion than equally common others. It was reportedly the case that the classifier diagnosed cytomegalovirus status with high specificity and sensitivity.

PCR amplification relied on 60 Vbeta primers (plus 13 Jbeta primers). Assay used: immunoSEQ multiplex PCR; TCRdb lists only in-frame clones, some missing. Of more than 110,000 clones in the sample, about 80% are singletons; the top ten hold 4.1%. Trimming removed 4 bases at V and 6 bases at J, with 13 bases between. The germline V gene has CDR1 GTSNPN and CDR2 SVGIG (reference sequence). This CDR3 region has 13 residues. As concerns this clone: Its specificity is unknown.

This receptor was identified in a man aged 35 to 55 in good health and CMV-seropositive. The rearrangement uses TRBV30 and TRBJ2-1, with D possibly TRBD2 on 6 matching bases. Sequencing was performed on PBMCs. DNA of the CDR3: TGTGCCTGGAATGGGGGAGGCCCCAATGAGCAGTTCTTC. Its protein is CAWNGGGPNEQFF.